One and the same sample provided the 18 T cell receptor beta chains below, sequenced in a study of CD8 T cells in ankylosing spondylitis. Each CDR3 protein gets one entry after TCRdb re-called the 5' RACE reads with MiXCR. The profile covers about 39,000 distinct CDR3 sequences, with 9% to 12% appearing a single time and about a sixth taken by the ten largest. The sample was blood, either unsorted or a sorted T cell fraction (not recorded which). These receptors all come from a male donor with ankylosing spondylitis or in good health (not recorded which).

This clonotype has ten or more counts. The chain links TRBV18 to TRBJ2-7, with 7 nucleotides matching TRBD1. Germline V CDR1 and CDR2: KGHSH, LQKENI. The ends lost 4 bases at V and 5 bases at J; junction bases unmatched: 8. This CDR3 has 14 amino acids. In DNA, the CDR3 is TGTGCCAGCTCACGCTCGCCGACAGGGAACGAGCAGTACTTC. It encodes CASSRSPTGNEQYF.

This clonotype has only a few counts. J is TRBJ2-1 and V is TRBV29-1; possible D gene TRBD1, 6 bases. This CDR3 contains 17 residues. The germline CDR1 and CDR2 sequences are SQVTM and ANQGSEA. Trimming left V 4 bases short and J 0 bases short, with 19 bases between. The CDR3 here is CSVGGPGGLRSYNEQFF. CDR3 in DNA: TGCAGCGTTGGGGGGCCTGGTGGCCTACGCTCCTACAATGAGCAGTTCTTC.

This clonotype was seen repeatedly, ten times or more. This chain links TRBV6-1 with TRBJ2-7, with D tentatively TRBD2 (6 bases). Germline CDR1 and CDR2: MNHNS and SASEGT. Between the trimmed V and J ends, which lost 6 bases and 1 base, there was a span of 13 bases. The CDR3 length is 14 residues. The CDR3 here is CASRMSSVSYEQYF. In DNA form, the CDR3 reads TGTGCCAGCAGAATGTCTAGCGTATCCTACGAGCAGTACTTC.

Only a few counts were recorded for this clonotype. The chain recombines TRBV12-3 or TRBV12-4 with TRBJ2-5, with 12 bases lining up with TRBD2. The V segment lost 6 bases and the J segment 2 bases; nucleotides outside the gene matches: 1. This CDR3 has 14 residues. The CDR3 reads CASSGLAGQETQYF. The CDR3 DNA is TGTGCCAGCAGCGGACTAGCGGGGCAAGAGACCCAGTACTTC.

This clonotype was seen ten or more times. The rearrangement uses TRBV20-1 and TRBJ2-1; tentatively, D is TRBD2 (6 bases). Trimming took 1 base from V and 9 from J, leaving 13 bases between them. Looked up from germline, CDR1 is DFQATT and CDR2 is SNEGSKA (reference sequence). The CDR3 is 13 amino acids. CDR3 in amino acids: CSARAPAGFEQFF. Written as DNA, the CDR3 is TGCAGTGCTAGAGCCCCTGCGGGGTTTGAGCAGTTCTTC.

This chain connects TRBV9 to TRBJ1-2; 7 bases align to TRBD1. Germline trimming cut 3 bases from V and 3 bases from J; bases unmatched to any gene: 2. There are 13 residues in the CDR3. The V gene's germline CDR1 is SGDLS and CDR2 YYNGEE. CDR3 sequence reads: CASSGQGDYGYTF. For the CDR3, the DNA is TGTGCCAGCAGCGGACAGGGTGACTATGGCTACACCTTC.

In DNA, the CDR3 is TGCAGCGTCCTTGGACAGATTATGAACACTGAAGCTTTCTTT. It codes for CSVLGQIMNTEAFF. The genes are TRBV29-1 and TRBJ1-1; D is perhaps TRBD1 (6 bases). Germline lookup yields CDR1 SQVTM and CDR2 ANQGSEA. This CDR3 is 14 amino acids long. V lost 6 bases and J 0 bases, leaving 14 bases between the germline ends.

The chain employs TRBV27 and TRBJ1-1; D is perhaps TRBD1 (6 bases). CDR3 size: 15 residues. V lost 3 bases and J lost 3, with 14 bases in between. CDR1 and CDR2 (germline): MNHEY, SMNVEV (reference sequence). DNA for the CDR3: TGTGCCAGCAGTTTTTGGGCAGGGGCGCACACTGAAGCTTTCTTT. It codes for CASSFWAGAHTEAFF.

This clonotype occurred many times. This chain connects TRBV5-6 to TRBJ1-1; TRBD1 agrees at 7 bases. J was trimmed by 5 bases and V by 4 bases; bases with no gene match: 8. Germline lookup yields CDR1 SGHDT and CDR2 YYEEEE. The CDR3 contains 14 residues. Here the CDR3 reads CASSNPTGDTEAFF. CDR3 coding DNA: TGTGCCAGCAGCAATCCTACAGGGGATACTGAAGCTTTCTTT.

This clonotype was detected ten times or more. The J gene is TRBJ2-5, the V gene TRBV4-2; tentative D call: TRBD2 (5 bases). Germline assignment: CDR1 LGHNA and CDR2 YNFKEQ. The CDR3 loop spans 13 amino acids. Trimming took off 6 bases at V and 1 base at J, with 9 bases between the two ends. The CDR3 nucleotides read TGTGCCAGCAGAGGCGGACTCCAAGAGACCCAGTACTTC. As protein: CASRGGLQETQYF.

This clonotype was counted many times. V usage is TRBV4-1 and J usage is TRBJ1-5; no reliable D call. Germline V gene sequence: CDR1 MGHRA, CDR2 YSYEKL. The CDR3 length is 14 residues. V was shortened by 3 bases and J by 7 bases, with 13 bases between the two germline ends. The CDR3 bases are TGCGCCAGCAGCCATCCCCAAGCCGGCCAGCCCCAGCATTTT. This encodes CASSHPQAGQPQHF.

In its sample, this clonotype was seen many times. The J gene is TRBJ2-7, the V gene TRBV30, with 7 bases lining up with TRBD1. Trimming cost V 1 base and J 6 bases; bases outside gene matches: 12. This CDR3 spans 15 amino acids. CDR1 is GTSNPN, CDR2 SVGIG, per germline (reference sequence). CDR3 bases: TGTGCCTGGAGTGGGCACTCTACAGGGGCTGGCGAGCAGTACTTC. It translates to CAWSGHSTGAGEQYF.

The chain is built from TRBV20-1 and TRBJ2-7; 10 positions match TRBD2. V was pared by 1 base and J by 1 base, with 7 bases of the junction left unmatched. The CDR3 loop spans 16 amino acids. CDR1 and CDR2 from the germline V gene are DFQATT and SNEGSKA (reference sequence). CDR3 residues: CSARGFLAGVSYEQYF. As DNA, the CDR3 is TGCAGTGCTAGAGGGTTCCTAGCGGGAGTGTCCTACGAGCAGTACTTC.

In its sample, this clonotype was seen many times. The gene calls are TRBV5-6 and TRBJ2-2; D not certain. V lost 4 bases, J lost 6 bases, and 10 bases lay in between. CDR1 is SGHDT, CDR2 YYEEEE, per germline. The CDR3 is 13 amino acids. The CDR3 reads CASSLSNSGELFF. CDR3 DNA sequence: TGTGCCAGCAGCCTGAGCAATTCCGGGGAGCTGTTTTTT.

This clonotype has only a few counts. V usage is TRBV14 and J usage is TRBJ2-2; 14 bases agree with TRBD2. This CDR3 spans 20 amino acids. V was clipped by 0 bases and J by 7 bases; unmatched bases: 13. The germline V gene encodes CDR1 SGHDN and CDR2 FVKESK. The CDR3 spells CASSQDRFGTSGRRVGELFF. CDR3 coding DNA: TGTGCCAGCAGCCAAGACAGGTTCGGGACTAGCGGGAGACGAGTCGGGGAGCTGTTTTTT.

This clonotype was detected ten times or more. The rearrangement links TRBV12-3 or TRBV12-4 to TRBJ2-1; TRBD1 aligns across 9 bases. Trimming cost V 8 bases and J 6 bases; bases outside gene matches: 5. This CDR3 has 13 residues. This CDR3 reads CASRDRAINEQFF. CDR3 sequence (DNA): TGTGCCAGCCGGGACAGGGCTATCAATGAGCAGTTCTTC.

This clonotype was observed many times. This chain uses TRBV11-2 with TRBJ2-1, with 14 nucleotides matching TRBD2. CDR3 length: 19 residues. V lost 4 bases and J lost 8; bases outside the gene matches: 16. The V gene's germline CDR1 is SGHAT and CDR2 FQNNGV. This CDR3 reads CASSSPGLAGENFWYEQFF. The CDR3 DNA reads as TGTGCCAGCAGCTCACCGGGACTAGCGGGAGAAAATTTTTGGTATGAGCAGTTCTTC.

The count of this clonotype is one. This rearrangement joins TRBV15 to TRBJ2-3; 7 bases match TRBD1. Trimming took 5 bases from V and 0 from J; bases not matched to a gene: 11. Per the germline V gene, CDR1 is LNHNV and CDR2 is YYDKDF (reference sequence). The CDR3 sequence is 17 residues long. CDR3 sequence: CATSGAQGSSSTDTQYF. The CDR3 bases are TGTGCCACCAGCGGAGCACAGGGGAGTTCTAGCACAGATACGCAGTATTTT.